This TCR beta chain originates from a study of blood T cell repertoires in COVID-19. Study-level background: Samples of COVID-19 (acute and convalescent) were obtained from the United States, Italy and Spain.

CDR3 length: 15 residues. V lost 1 base to trimming and J lost 6 bases, with 13 bases between them. Germline V gene sequence: CDR1 KGHDR, CDR2 SFDVKD. TCRdb's table, derived via immunoSEQ multiplex PCR, lists solely in-frame clones and lacks some. The data contain about 290,000 clones, roughly 91% of them seen just once; the ten biggest clones take up around 4.4%. This receptor was taken from a man aged 40-49 years with acute or convalescent COVID-19. Specimen: peripheral blood. The chain is built from TRBV24-1 and TRBJ2-3; weak D call: TRBD1 (6 bases). The CDR3 sequence: CATSDFPGVGDTQYF. In DNA form, the CDR3 reads TGTGCCACCAGTGATTTTCCAGGGGTCGGCGATACGCAGTATTTT.